A selection of T cell receptor beta chains follows, all from one sample in a study of blood T cell repertoires in COVID-19. The data were produced by immunoSEQ multiplex PCR, yet TCRdb's version contains in-frame clones alone and is incomplete. The sample contains 150,000 or so clones, roughly 84% of which appear only once. Material for sequencing was peripheral blood. The receptors were gathered from a human donor in a cohort sampled during active COVID-19. The CDR3 runs from the conserved cysteine through the conserved F or W. The D gene is left open where the match is weak. Rows may omit the clone size; those that give it use once, few, many or a size class.

TRBD2,TRBV5-1,TRBJ2-5,-,TGCGCCAGCAGCTTGGGTACAGCGGGGGAAGAGACCCAGTACTTC,CASSLGTAGEETQYF
TRBD1,TRBV6-5,TRBJ1-1,-,TGTGCCAGCACCCTGGACAGGGGTGGCACTGAAGCTTTCTTT,CASTLDRGGTEAFF
-,TRBV24-1,TRBJ2-3,-,TGTGCCACCAGTGATTTGCCGGGGGACACAGATACGCAGTATTTT,CATSDLPGDTDTQYF
TRBD1,TRBV19,TRBJ2-7,-,TGTGCCAGTAGCAACCCGGGACAGGGCCACGAGCAGTACTTC,CASSNPGQGHEQYF
-,TRBV7-9,TRBJ2-1,-,TGTGCCAGCAGCTTAGTATCCAGGGAGCAGTTCTTC,CASSLVSREQFF
TRBD2,TRBV7-2,TRBJ2-2,once,TGTGCCAGCAGCTTAGCAGCGGGACACACCGGGGAGCTGTTTTTT,CASSLAAGHTGELFF
-,TRBV5-6,TRBJ2-7,-,TGTGCCAGCAGCTTACAGGGTCGATTTTACTTC,CASSLQGRFYF
-,TRBV7-6,TRBJ2-3,-,TGTGCCAGCAGCTTAAGTACAAAAGTCACAGATACGCAGTATTTT,CASSLSTKVTDTQYF
-,TRBV11-3,TRBJ1-2,-,TGTGCCAGCAGCTTAGAGGGGGCGCTTCATGGCTACACCTTC,CASSLEGALHGYTF
TRBD1,TRBV9,TRBJ1-5,-,TGTGCCAGCAGCGTGACAGGGGTGTTCCAGCCCCAGCATTTT,CASSVTGVFQPQHF
-,TRBV28,TRBJ2-7,-,TGTGCCAGCCGAAGTGGTGGCACCTACGAGCAGTACTTC,CASRSGGTYEQYF
-,TRBV4-3,TRBJ1-4,-,TGCGCCAGCAGCCGCAGAGGGCAGGCCAGGGGTGAAAAACTGTTTTTT,CASSRRGQARGEKLFF
-,TRBV28,TRBJ1-1,-,TGTGCCAGCAGTCCCTCCCAAGGGGCCACTGAAGCTTTCTTT,CASSPSQGATEAFF
TRBD1,TRBV6-6,TRBJ1-4,-,TGTGCCAGCAGGCGGACAGGGGGTCTTGAAAAACTGTTTTTT,CASRRTGGLEKLFF
-,TRBV5-1,TRBJ2-2,-,TGCGCCAGCACCCCTCGGACAGACTACACCGGGGAGCTGTTTTTT,CASTPRTDYTGELFF
TRBD1,TRBV6-6,TRBJ1-6,-,TGTGCCAGCAGCCAACAGGGGGCGAATTCACCCCTCCACTTT,CASSQQGANSPLHF
-,TRBV7-9,TRBJ1-6,few,TGTGCCAGCAGCGCGAGCGGGGGGAATTCACCCCTCCACTTT,CASSASGGNSPLHF
-,TRBV5-5,TRBJ2-4,-,TGTGCCAGCAGCCGCGGACAGTCCCTAGCCAAAAACATTCAGTACTTC,CASSRGQSLAKNIQYF
-,TRBV6-5,TRBJ1-5,-,TGTGCCAGCAGTCCCGAGCCGTGGGCGCCCCAGCATTTT,CASSPEPWAPQHF
TRBD1,TRBV30,TRBJ1-1,-,TGTGCCTGGTCGACCGGGACAGGGGGCTCTGAAGCTTTCTTT,CAWSTGTGGSEAFF
-,TRBV28,TRBJ1-1,-,TGTGCCAGCAGTTTATCGGAGATGAACACTGAAGCTTTCTTT,CASSLSEMNTEAFF
-,TRBV6-5,TRBJ1-1,once,TGTGCCAGCAGGAGGGACACCCCTGGGGGCACTGAAGCTTTCTTT,CASRRDTPGGTEAFF
TRBD1,TRBV5-1,TRBJ1-3,-,TGCGCCAGCAGCTCGACAGGGGAGGTTTCTGGAAACACCATATATTTT,CASSSTGEVSGNTIYF
-,TRBV9,TRBJ2-2,-,TGTGCCAGCGGGGCCAGTTCGATCACCGGGGAGCTGTTTTTT,CASGASSITGELFF
TRBD1,TRBV28,TRBJ1-5,-,TGTGCCAGCAGTTACCCGGACAGGGTAGTGCAGCCCCAGCATTTT,CASSYPDRVVQPQHF
TRBD1,TRBV3-1/TRBV3-2,TRBJ1-3,-,TGTGCCAGCAGCCTCCTTAGTCCCGGGACAGGCGGGAACACCATATATTTT,CASSLLSPGTGGNTIYF
-,TRBV28,TRBJ1-2,-,TGTGCCAGCAGCCCCCCAGGGGTTAACTATGGCTACACCTTC,CASSPPGVNYGYTF
-,TRBV18,TRBJ1-1,few,TGTGCCAGCTCACCCCGCCGGGACACTGAAGCTTTCTTT,CASSPRRDTEAFF
TRBD1,TRBV19,TRBJ2-1,-,TGTGCCAGTAGTTTCGACAGGGGCTCCTACAATGAGCAGTTCTTC,CASSFDRGSYNEQFF
-,TRBV5-1,TRBJ1-1,-,TGCGCCAGCAGCTTGGAGCTTTACACTGAAGCTTTCTTT,CASSLELYTEAFF
TRBD1,TRBV7-8,TRBJ1-2,-,TGTGCCAGCAGCCGTATACAGGGGGTGAATGGCTACACCTTC,CASSRIQGVNGYTF
TRBD1,TRBV9,TRBJ2-7,-,TGTGCCAGCAGCGCCCGGACAGGGGGCATCTACGAGCAGTACTTC,CASSARTGGIYEQYF
-,TRBV7-9,TRBJ1-3,many,TGTGCTTTCGGCGGGGACTCTGGAAACACCATATATTTT,CAFGGDSGNTIYF
-,TRBV28,TRBJ1-4,-,TGTGCCAGCAGTCTCCCCTCAAGCGGAGACGTAAATGAAAAACTGTTTTTT,CASSLPSSGDVNEKLFF
TRBD1,TRBV28,TRBJ1-2,-,TGTGCCAGCGGACAGGGGGCGCATGGCTACACCTTC,CASGQGAHGYTF
-,TRBV12-3/TRBV12-4,TRBJ1-2,-,TGTGCCAGCAGTTTAGGACAGGTTTATGGCTACACCTTC,CASSLGQVYGYTF
-,TRBV6-2/TRBV6-3,TRBJ1-2,few,TGTGCCAGCAGTGATGGAGACCTCGGAACCCGCTTC,CASSDGDLGTRF
TRBD1,TRBV28,TRBJ1-2,-,TGTGCCAGCAGTTCAGACAGGGCGGGTAACTATGGCTACACCTTC,CASSSDRAGNYGYTF
-,TRBV28,TRBJ1-2,-,TGTGCCAGCAGTTCGCCAGGGGAAAGTGGCTACACCTTC,CASSSPGESGYTF
-,TRBV27,TRBJ1-2,-,TGTGCCAGCAGTTTGAACGGGAACTATGGCTACACCTTC,CASSLNGNYGYTF
TRBD1,TRBV18,TRBJ1-4,-,TGTGCCAGCTCGGATGACAGGGGTTATGAAAAACTGTTTTTT,CASSDDRGYEKLFF
TRBD1,TRBV30,TRBJ1-2,-,TGTGCCTACGCGACAGGGTGGTATGAAGGCTACACCTTC,CAYATGWYEGYTF
TRBD1,TRBV5-5,TRBJ1-6,-,TGTGCCAGCAGAACCCGGGCAGGGGGTACCAATTCACCCCTCCACTTT,CASRTRAGGTNSPLHF
-,TRBV28,TRBJ2-2,-,TGTGCCAGCCTTGGTGGGGCGGGGGAGCTGTTTTTT,CASLGGAGELFF
-,TRBV7-9,TRBJ1-4,-,TGTGCCAGCAGCGACAGCGAAATCAATGAAAAACTGTTTTTT,CASSDSEINEKLFF
-,TRBV5-1,TRBJ1-1,-,TGCGCCAGCAGCTTGGTGAGCGGGAACACTGAAGCTTTCTTT,CASSLVSGNTEAFF
-,TRBV7-6,TRBJ1-4,-,TGTGCCACGAAGACGGGGTGGTCAACTAATGAAAAACTGTTTTTT,CATKTGWSTNEKLFF
TRBD1,TRBV5-1,TRBJ2-2,-,TGCGCCAGCAGCTTGGAACAGGGGGTCGGCACCGGGGAGCTGTTTTTT,CASSLEQGVGTGELFF
-,TRBV5-4,TRBJ1-1,-,TGTGCCAGCAGCTTAGACACGAAGAACACTGAAGCTTTCTTT,CASSLDTKNTEAFF
-,TRBV28,TRBJ1-4,-,TGTGCCAGCAGTTTAATGGCAGGCAATGAAAAACTGTTTTTT,CASSLMAGNEKLFF
TRBD1,TRBV11-3,TRBJ1-5,-,TGTGCCAGCAGCTTAGAATCGAGAGGGGCAGGGGGAAGGTATCAGCCCCAGCATTTT,CASSLESRGAGGRYQPQHF
TRBD2,TRBV18,TRBJ2-3,-,TGTGCCAGCTCTCCGGGACTAGCTGCAGATACGCAGTATTTT,CASSPGLAADTQYF
-,TRBV5-6,TRBJ1-5,-,TGTGCCAGCAGCTTCGGTCAGGGCGATCAGCCCCAGCATTTT,CASSFGQGDQPQHF
TRBD1,TRBV5-1,TRBJ2-1,-,TGCGCCAGCAGGCCAGTCGGGACAGCCCACAATGAGCAGTTCTTC,CASRPVGTAHNEQFF
-,TRBV4-1,TRBJ2-7,few,TGCGCCAGCAGCCTAGGTACCGGGACACTAACCTACGAGCAGTACTTC,CASSLGTGTLTYEQYF
TRBD2,TRBV29-1,TRBJ2-1,-,TGCAGCGTGGCTAGCGGGGGCCCCTACAATGAGCAGTTCTTC,CSVASGGPYNEQFF
TRBD1,TRBV27,TRBJ2-3,once,TGTGCCAGCAGTTTCGCGGGGGACAGGGGGCCAGATACGCAGTATTTT,CASSFAGDRGPDTQYF
-,TRBV29-1,TRBJ2-2,-,TGCAGCGTTGGGGGGGTCGCGAACACCGGGGAGCTGTTTTTT,CSVGGVANTGELFF